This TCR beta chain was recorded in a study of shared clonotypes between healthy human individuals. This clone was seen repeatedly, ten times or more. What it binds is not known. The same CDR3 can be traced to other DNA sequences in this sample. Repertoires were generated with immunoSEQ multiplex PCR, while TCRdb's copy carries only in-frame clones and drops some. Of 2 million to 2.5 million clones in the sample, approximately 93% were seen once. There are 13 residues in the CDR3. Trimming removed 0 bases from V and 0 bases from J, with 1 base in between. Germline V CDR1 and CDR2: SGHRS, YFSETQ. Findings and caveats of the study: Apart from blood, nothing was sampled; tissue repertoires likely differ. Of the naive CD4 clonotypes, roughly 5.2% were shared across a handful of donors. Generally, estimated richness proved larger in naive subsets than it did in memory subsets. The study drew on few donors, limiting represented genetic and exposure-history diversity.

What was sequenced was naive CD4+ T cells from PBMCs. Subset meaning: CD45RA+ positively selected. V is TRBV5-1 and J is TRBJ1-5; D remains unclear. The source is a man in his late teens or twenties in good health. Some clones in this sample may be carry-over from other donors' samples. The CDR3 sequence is CASSLDSNQPQHF. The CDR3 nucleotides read TGCGCCAGCAGCTTGGATAGCAATCAGCCCCAGCATTTT.